These 30 T cell receptor beta chains originate from one sample sequenced in a study of monozygotic twins with inflammatory bowel disease. TCRdb derives one entry per CDR3 protein from the 5' RACE reads, leaving out DNA. This listing includes a few hundred thousand distinct CDR3 sequences. The material sequenced was blood. These receptors all come from a human donor with ulcerative colitis or Crohn's disease, or a healthy co-twin of an affected twin (not recorded which).

The chain recombines TRBV5-1 with TRBJ2-6; absent DNA, TCRdb's TRBD2 call cannot be checked. The germline gives CDR1 SGHRS, CDR2 YFSETQ. CDR3 length: 18 residues. CDR3: CASSLRAIGVSGANVLTF.

The chain uses TRBV5-1 and TRBJ2-1; TCRdb indicates TRBD1, and absent DNA this call remains unverified. Germline CDR1 and CDR2: SGHRS and YFSETQ. The CDR3 loop spans 17 amino acids. This CDR3 reads CASSLTGGGSSYNEQFF.

The chain carries TRBV6-5 and TRBJ1-1; the D call from TCRdb, TRBD1, cannot be confirmed without DNA. The CDR3 spans 18 residues. CDR1 and CDR2 from the germline V gene are MNHEY and SVGAGI. The chain's CDR3 is CASSSPPGYPYMNTEAFF.

The J gene is TRBJ1-3, the V gene TRBV7-9. This CDR3 is 14 amino acids long. Germline CDR1 and CDR2: SEHNR and FQNEAQ (reference sequence). The CDR3 sequence is CASRGPGGRNTIYF.

This chain joins TRBV7-9 and TRBJ2-5; absent DNA, TCRdb's TRBD1 call cannot be checked. Looked up from germline, CDR1 is SEHNR and CDR2 is FQNEAQ (reference sequence). The CDR3 has 15 residues. CDR3 protein: CASSPGQGSGETQYF.

The chain combines TRBV7-3 with TRBJ2-3; TCRdb returns TRBD2, unconfirmable since there is no DNA. The CDR3 totals 15 residues. CDR1 and CDR2 (germline): SGHTA, FQGTGA. CDR3 protein: CASSSSGRRADTQYF.

The chain combines TRBV7-2 with TRBJ2-1. Germline V gene lookup returns CDR1 SGHTA and CDR2 FQGNSA. The CDR3 consists of 17 residues. The CDR3 loop reads CASSLAVWPSSYNEQFF.

Here the CDR3 reads CASSGGGSLSNQPQHF. The genes are TRBV12-3 or TRBV12-4 and TRBJ1-5; the TRBD1 assignment by TCRdb is unverifiable without DNA. The CDR3 has 16 amino acids.

The V and J genes are TRBV28 and TRBJ1-5. The CDR3 length is 12 residues. CDR1 MDHEN and CDR2 SYDVKM come from the germline V gene. The CDR3 here is CASSPDIQPQHF.

The J gene is TRBJ2-1, the V gene TRBV28; no DNA is available, so the TRBD1 call from TCRdb remains unchecked. Per germline, CDR1 MDHEN and CDR2 SYDVKM. The CDR3 sequence is 16 residues long. The CDR3 loop reads CASSPLLAGTYNEQFF.

The rearrangement uses TRBV18 and TRBJ2-1. The CDR3 consists of 16 residues. Germline loops: CDR1 KGHSH, CDR2 LQKENI. The CDR3 sequence is CASSPRTGADYNEQFF.

The chain recombines TRBV7-9 with TRBJ1-1; without DNA, the TCRdb call of TRBD1 cannot be checked. The germline V gene encodes CDR1 SEHNR and CDR2 FQNEAQ (reference sequence). There are 14 residues in the CDR3. Here the CDR3 reads CASRWGTMNAEAFF.

The chain is built from TRBV6-5 and TRBJ1-5. The germline gives CDR1 MNHEY, CDR2 SVGAGI. The CDR3 totals 17 residues. The CDR3 protein is CASSYSSLQGGNQPQHF.

J is TRBJ2-6 and V is TRBV7-2; TCRdb gives TRBD1 as the D gene, but with no DNA this cannot be confirmed. The CDR3 is 13 amino acids. Germline V CDR1 and CDR2: SGHTA, FQGNSA. The CDR3 region is CASSPRPANVLTF.

J is TRBJ1-5 and V is TRBV20-1. The CDR3 is 15 residues long. Germline assignment: CDR1 DFQATT and CDR2 SNEGSKA (reference sequence). The CDR3 loop reads CSARVVRYGNQPQHF.

V gene TRBV6-2 or TRBV6-3 combines with J gene TRBJ2-7; TCRdb selects TRBD2, and the lack of DNA leaves this call unchecked. The CDR3 contains 13 residues. Germline V gene data show CDR1 as MNHEY and CDR2 as SVGEGT. CDR3 residues: CASSYRAAYEQYF.

This CDR3 reads CASSPEGSTYEQYF. This chain uses TRBV5-4 with TRBJ2-7; TCRdb designates TRBD1, a call that cannot be tested without DNA. CDR3 length: 14 amino acids. From germline, CDR1 is SGHNT and CDR2 YYREEE (reference sequence).

V and J are TRBV12-3 or TRBV12-4 and TRBJ1-1; as DNA is missing, the TRBD1 call by TCRdb cannot be tested. This CDR3 is 13 amino acids long. This CDR3 reads CASSPTDRVEAFF.

J is TRBJ2-3 and V is TRBV11-2; TCRdb outputs TRBD1, but without DNA this stays unchecked. This CDR3 contains 18 residues. Germline lookup yields CDR1 SGHAT and CDR2 FQNNGV. Here the CDR3 reads CASSSTVRAVPDPDTQYF.

This chain links TRBV20-1 with TRBJ1-1; TCRdb designates TRBD1, a call that cannot be tested without DNA. The CDR3 has 14 amino acids. Germline V gene lookup returns CDR1 DFQATT and CDR2 SNEGSKA (reference sequence). This chain's CDR3 is CSGPQGAMGTEAFF.

V and J are TRBV29-1 and TRBJ1-2; TCRdb selects TRBD1, and the lack of DNA leaves this call unchecked. This CDR3 is 13 amino acids long. Germline V gene lookup returns CDR1 SQVTM and CDR2 ANQGSEA. CDR3 in amino acids: CSAGTGGAFGYTF. Complete variable domain (other parts from reference TRBV29-1 and TRBJ1-2): SAVISQKPSRDICQRGTSLTIQCQVDSQVTMMFWYRQQPGQSLTLIATANQGSEATYESGFVIDKFPISRPNLTFSTLTVSNMSPEDSSIYLCSAGTGGAFGYTFGSGTRLTVV.

The chain has TRBV19 and TRBJ1-2. Germline CDR1 LNHDA, CDR2 SQIVND (reference sequence). This CDR3 comprises 18 residues. The CDR3 here is CASSIFPPGRPSNYGYTF.

The chain employs TRBV3-1 and TRBJ2-1; with no DNA, the TCRdb D assignment of TRBD1 cannot be verified. Germline V CDR1 and CDR2: LGHDT, YNNKEL (reference sequence). CDR3 size: 15 residues. The CDR3: CASSQSLRAINEQFF.

This chain uses TRBV12-3 or TRBV12-4 with TRBJ2-3; checking the TCRdb D call of TRBD2 is not possible without DNA. CDR3 length equals 16 residues. The chain's CDR3 is CASTLSAGGGADTQYF.

The rearrangement joins TRBV5-1 to TRBJ2-5; the TCRdb call, TRBD1, lacks DNA for checking. CDR1 SGHRS and CDR2 YFSETQ come from the germline V gene. CDR3 length: 14 amino acids. This CDR3 reads CASSLGSGPETQYF.

The V gene is TRBV29-1, the J gene TRBJ1-1. From germline, CDR1 is SQVTM and CDR2 ANQGSEA. This CDR3 has 13 residues. CDR3 protein: CSVLDPLNTEAFF. Using reference TRBV29-1 and TRBJ1-1 for the parts outside the CDR3, the full variable domain is SAVISQKPSRDICQRGTSLTIQCQVDSQVTMMFWYRQQPGQSLTLIATANQGSEATYESGFVIDKFPISRPNLTFSTLTVSNMSPEDSSIYLCSVLDPLNTEAFFGQGTRLTVV.

The V gene is TRBV7-9, the J gene TRBJ1-4; absent DNA, TCRdb's TRBD1 call cannot be checked. Germline V gene data show CDR1 as SEHNR and CDR2 as FQNEAQ (reference sequence). The CDR3 contains 15 residues. The CDR3 region is CASSFSQGAREKLFF.

This chain connects TRBV19 to TRBJ1-2. The V gene's germline CDR1 is LNHDA and CDR2 SQIVND (reference sequence). The CDR3 contains 13 residues. This chain's CDR3 is CASSKTVNYGYTF.

CDR3 protein: CASSQEGAYEQYF. The chain has TRBV4-1 and TRBJ2-7. CDR1 and CDR2 from the germline V gene are MGHRA and YSYEKL. This CDR3 has 13 residues.

V and J are TRBV6-1 and TRBJ2-6; absent DNA, TCRdb's TRBD1 call cannot be checked. This CDR3 comprises 17 residues. The germline gives CDR1 MNHNS, CDR2 SASEGT. CDR3 protein: CASGATGMGSGANVLTF.